These 25 T cell receptor beta chains originate from one sample sequenced in a study of regulatory T cells in long-lasting Graves disease. The time point here: newly diagnosed GD, antithyroid drugs for less than 3 months. With RNA extracted from PBMCs as input, the TCR library was made. With iRepertoire HTBI primers and Arm-PCR of CDR3 regions, TCR beta libraries were built. TCRdb reprocessed the multiplex PCR reads with MiXCR, giving one entry per CDR3 protein. The sample has a few hundred thousand distinct CDR3 sequences, less than 20% seen once; the top ten hold about 23%. The data were also submitted as part of a second study, on T cells in Graves' hyperthyroidism and ophthalmopathy.

Specimen: peripheral blood mononuclear cells (PBMCs), collected at new diagnosis, from a patient treated with antithyroid drugs. The receptors were sampled from a young woman with Graves disease.

The CDR3 reads CSGTRDLGPYGYTF. The CDR3 nucleotides read TGCAGCGGAACCCGGGATCTCGGCCCCTATGGCTACACCTTC. The chain carries TRBV29-1 and TRBJ1-2, with no clear D. The CDR3 length is 14 residues. The germline V gene encodes CDR1 SQVTM and CDR2 ANQGSEA. Trimming left V 7 bases short and J 4 bases short, with 19 bases between.

The genes are TRBV24-1 and TRBJ1-2, with TRBD1 matching over 8 bases. CDR3 size: 14 residues. Germline-derived CDR1 and CDR2 are KGHDR and SFDVKD. V lost 7 bases to trimming and J lost 8 bases; unmatched junction nucleotides: 11. CDR3 amino acids: CATRDSGTGWGYTF. The CDR3 DNA follows: TGTGCCACCAGGGACTCCGGGACAGGTTGGGGCTACACCTTC.

This clonotype showed up many times. The chain employs TRBV12-3 or TRBV12-4 and TRBJ1-5; no firm D call. The CDR3 is 15 residues long. With 6 bases removed from V and 3 bases from J, the gap between germline ends came to 15 bases. In DNA form, the CDR3 reads TGTGCCAGCAGCCTGACCGCCGGGAACAATCAGCCCCAGCATTTT. It translates to CASSLTAGNNQPQHF.

This clonotype was picked up many times. The V gene is TRBV18, the J gene TRBJ2-7; D possibly uses TRBD1 or TRBD2 (5 bases each). The CDR3 runs to 15 residues. The germline V and J ends were trimmed by 6 bases and 0 bases, with 15 bases remaining between them. Germline assignment: CDR1 KGHSH and CDR2 LQKENI. DNA of the CDR3: TGTGCCAGCTCCACGGACACTAGGAGCTCCTACGAGCAGTACTTC. Amino acid sequence: CASSTDTRSSYEQYF.

This clonotype was seen a few times. CDR3 loop: CSARDGAPETQYF. In nucleotides, the CDR3 is TGCAGTGCTAGAGACGGGGCTCCGGAGACCCAGTACTTC. The chain recombines TRBV20-1 with TRBJ2-5; D is possibly TRBD1 or TRBD2 (5 bases each). CDR3 length: 13 residues. Germline V CDR1 and CDR2: DFQATT, SNEGSKA (reference sequence). Trimming left V 0 bases short and J 5 bases short, with 10 bases between.

The V and J genes are TRBV6-1 and TRBJ2-5; the match to TRBD2 covers 7 bases. CDR3 size: 15 residues. J gave up 2 bases and V 6 bases, and 9 bases lay outside the gene matches. Per germline, CDR1 MNHNS and CDR2 SASEGT. The CDR3 spells CASREYDSGQETQYF. CDR3 sequence (DNA): TGTGCCAGCAGGGAATACGATAGCGGGCAAGAGACCCAGTACTTC.

This chain joins TRBV29-1 and TRBJ1-5; the D gene is possibly TRBD1 (5 bases). Germline CDR1 is SQVTM and CDR2 is ANQGSEA. Trimming removed 6 bases from V and 5 bases from J, with 14 bases in between. CDR3 size: 13 residues. The CDR3 loop reads CSVSQGFDQPQHF. CDR3 nucleotide sequence: TGCAGCGTCAGCCAGGGTTTCGATCAGCCCCAGCATTTT.

Notes on this clonotype: One end of the junction fails to match germline, which may point to a read error. This rearrangement joins TRBV6-5 to TRBJ1-6, with 7 bases that match TRBD1. Germline V lookup: CDR1 MNHEY, CDR2 SVGAGI. The CDR3 totals 14 residues. The CDR3 loop is CASSYRQGISPLRF. CDR3 nucleotide sequence: TGTGCCAGCAGTTACCGACAGGGTATTTCACCCCTCCGCTTT.

In this sample, this clonotype turned up a few times. V is TRBV12-3 or TRBV12-4 and J is TRBJ2-7; possibly TRBD2 for D (6 bases). This CDR3 contains 14 residues. V lost 6 bases to trimming and J lost 0 bases, with 12 bases between them. The CDR3 loop is CASRRRADSYEQYF. The CDR3 DNA sequence: TGTGCCAGCAGGCGGAGGGCGGACTCCTACGAGCAGTACTTC.

This clonotype was detected a few times. A read error may explain this, as a much larger clone is one base away. V usage is TRBV6-1 and J usage is TRBJ2-7; 12 bases fit TRBD2. The CDR3 has 15 amino acids. CDR1 and CDR2 (germline): MNHNS, SASEGT. Here the CDR3 reads CASSEGLAGVYEQHF. The CDR3, as DNA: TGTGCCAGCAGTGAAGGACTAGCGGGAGTTTACGAGCAGCACTTC.

Ten or more counts support this clonotype. CDR3 region: CAISESHPEQYF. DNA for the CDR3: TGTGCCATCAGTGAGTCTCATCCCGAGCAGTACTTC. The gene calls are TRBV10-3 and TRBJ2-7, with unresolved D. The CDR3 consists of 12 residues. Germline V lookup: CDR1 ENHRY, CDR2 SYGVKD. The V end was cut by 0 bases, the J end by 6 bases, with 6 bases between.

Ten or more counts support this clonotype. This chain joins TRBV7-2 and TRBJ2-1; TRBD2 matches at 8 bases. The junction had 7 bases not matched to a gene; V was cut back by 1 base and J by 8 bases. The CDR3 runs 15 residues. The V gene's germline CDR1 is SGHTA and CDR2 FQGNSA. For the CDR3, the DNA is TGTGCCAGCAGCTTAGGACGGGAGGGCGGGTATGAGCAGTTCTTC. Its translation is CASSLGREGGYEQFF. The full variable domain, completed using reference TRBV7-2 and TRBJ2-1, is GAGVSQSPSNKVTEKGKDVELRCDPISGHTALYWYRQSLGQGLEFLIYFQGNSAPDKSGLPSDRFSAERTGGSVSTLTIQRTQQEDSAVYLCASSLGREGGYEQFFGPGTRLTVL.

This clonotype was recorded at least ten times. This chain links TRBV12-3 or TRBV12-4 with TRBJ1-4; possible D gene TRBD1, 6 bases. Trimming removed 5 bases at V and 0 bases at J, with 10 bases between. The CDR3 spans 15 residues. The CDR3 DNA reads as TGTGCCAGCAGTCGAGGACAGCCAACTAATGAAAAACTGTTTTTT. It is translated as CASSRGQPTNEKLFF.

This clonotype was seen at least ten times. The chain recombines TRBV12-3 or TRBV12-4 with TRBJ2-1, with 13 bases that match TRBD2. This CDR3 is built from 15 residues. The ends lost 8 bases at V and 8 bases at J; junction bases unmatched: 9. For the CDR3, the DNA is TGTGCCAGCTCGGGGACTAGCGGGGTCACGGATGAGCAGTTCTTC. It is translated as CASSGTSGVTDEQFF.

This clonotype occurred many times. The CDR3 here is CASSFYVSEQYF. The CDR3 DNA is TGTGCCAGCAGTTTCTACGTCAGCGAGCAGTACTTC. V gene TRBV12-3 or TRBV12-4 combines with J gene TRBJ2-7; D remains unclear. V dropped 3 bases and J dropped 6 bases, with 9 bases sitting between them. This CDR3 is built from 12 residues.

This clonotype has a count of ten or more. The rearrangement joins TRBV27 to TRBJ2-3, with 7 bases identical to TRBD1. Germline CDR1 reads MNHEY; CDR2 reads SMNVEV (reference sequence). The CDR3 is 17 amino acids. Trimming removed 4 bases from V and 4 bases from J; junction bases left unmatched: 14. The CDR3 here is CASSSGQQLWDPDTQYF. The DNA of the CDR3 is TGTGCCAGCAGTTCGGGACAGCAGCTTTGGGATCCAGATACGCAGTATTTT.

As to this clonotype: A far larger clone is a single base away, which makes a read error likely. V usage is TRBV28 and J usage is TRBJ2-7, with D unresolved. The CDR3 runs to 12 residues. Germline V CDR1 and CDR2: MDHEN, SYDVKM. Trimming took 5 bases from V and 7 from J, leaving 12 bases between them. The CDR3 loop reads CASSGDRNEQYF. The CDR3 bases are TGTGCCAGCAGTGGTGATCGGAATGAGCAGTACTTC.

This clonotype was seen a few times. This rearrangement joins TRBV4-1 to TRBJ2-7; 16 bases are a match to TRBD2. CDR3 length: 16 residues. In germline, CDR1 is MGHRA, CDR2 YSYEKL. The V segment lost 3 bases and the J segment 9 bases; nucleotides outside the gene matches: 8. CDR3 amino acids: CASSQEPGLAGGWQYF. In DNA, the CDR3 is TGCGCCAGCAGCCAGGAGCCGGGACTAGCGGGAGGGTGGCAGTACTTC.

This clonotype was recorded at least ten times. CDR3 DNA: TGCAGTGCTAGAGGCGGGCCTTCGCAAGAGACCCAGTACTTC. It yields the protein CSARGGPSQETQYF. The chain uses TRBV20-1 and TRBJ2-5; possibly TRBD2 for D (5 bases). Germline CDR1 DFQATT, CDR2 SNEGSKA (reference sequence). V lost 1 base and J lost 2, with 11 bases in between. The CDR3 is made up of 14 amino acids.

This clonotype has a count of ten or more. V and J are TRBV28 and TRBJ2-7; 7 bases match TRBD1. Germline V gene sequence: CDR1 MDHEN, CDR2 SYDVKM. The CDR3 is 19 residues long. J was trimmed by 1 base and V by 3 bases; bases with no gene match: 18. DNA of the CDR3: TGTGCCAGCAGTTTTCCGATCTATTCCGGACAGGTGTTATCCTACGAGCAGTACTTC. Its protein product is CASSFPIYSGQVLSYEQYF.

This clonotype has ten or more counts. The chain is built from TRBV28 and TRBJ2-1, with D hard to call. CDR1 and CDR2 from the germline V gene are MDHEN and SYDVKM. Trimming removed 7 bases from V and 6 bases from J, with 7 bases in between. The CDR3 covers 11 residues. CDR3: CASIFSNEQFF. CDR3 sequence (DNA): TGTGCCAGCATATTTAGCAATGAGCAGTTCTTC.

The sample holds many counts of this clonotype. This rearrangement joins TRBV5-1 to TRBJ2-3; 10 bases agree with TRBD1. The CDR3 runs 16 residues. Germline CDR1 reads SGHRS; CDR2 reads YFSETQ. With V trimmed by 4 bases and J by 4 bases, 9 bases remained unmatched. This CDR3 reads CASSTRTGGSSDTQYF. CDR3 nucleotide sequence: TGCGCCAGCAGCACGAGGACAGGGGGGTCCTCAGATACGCAGTATTTT.

This clonotype was observed at least ten times. The chain links TRBV11-2 to TRBJ2-4; 8 bases are a match to TRBD2. The CDR3 covers 19 residues. Germline lookup yields CDR1 SGHAT and CDR2 FQNNGV. V shed 5 bases and J 0 bases; nucleotides not matched to a gene: 15. The CDR3 sequence: CASSPHLPGLDLAKNIQYF. The CDR3 DNA reads as TGTGCCAGCAGCCCCCACCTTCCGGGACTAGACCTAGCCAAAAACATTCAGTACTTC.

There are a few counts of this clonotype. The chain has TRBV20-1 and TRBJ2-1, with 7 bases fitting TRBD2. There are 17 residues in the CDR3. The germline CDR1 and CDR2 sequences are DFQATT and SNEGSKA (reference sequence). Trimming cost V 1 base and J 5 bases; bases outside gene matches: 14. CDR3 sequence: CSARAPPGWRENNEQFF. For the CDR3, the DNA is TGCAGTGCTAGAGCCCCCCCCGGGTGGCGGGAGAACAATGAGCAGTTCTTC.

The rearrangement joins TRBV25-1 to TRBJ1-4; possible D gene TRBD1, 5 bases. In germline, CDR1 is MGHDK, CDR2 SYGVNS. This CDR3 has 16 amino acids. Between the trimmed V and J ends, which lost 6 bases and 7 bases, there was a span of 21 bases. CDR3 DNA sequence: TGTGCCAGCAGCGAGGGTTTAGGATCGGGGGGTGAAAAACTGTTTTTT. As protein: CASSEGLGSGGEKLFF.